Only one count was recorded for the clone carrying this T cell receptor (beta chain). Its antigen remains unknown. The V gene's germline CDR1 is SQVTM and CDR2 ANQGSEA. CDR3 size: 13 residues. The germline V and J ends were trimmed by 4 bases and 0 bases, with 7 bases remaining between them. This entry is derived from a study of CD8+ T cells in alopecia areata. TCR sequencing used cDNA made by reverse transcription of extracted RNA. This table comes from immunoSEQ multiplex PCR, and its TCRdb copy is limited to in-frame clones, with some not included. The sample shows about 270,000 clones, roughly 63% of them seen only once. The treatment was: oral pan-JAK inhibitor, 5-10 mg twice daily. Findings and caveats of the study: Possibly because of HLA-related factors, TCR sharing was less clear across patients than in mice.

The J gene is TRBJ1-5, the V gene TRBV29-1, with a tentative D call TRBD1 (6 bases). The source material was CD4+ T cells sorted from blood, sampled at week 52, from a patient treated with tofacitinib. The source is a human donor with alopecia areata. The CDR3 DNA follows: TGCAGCGTTGGGACAGCTAGCAATCAGCCCCAGCATTTT. This sequence encodes CSVGTASNQPQHF.